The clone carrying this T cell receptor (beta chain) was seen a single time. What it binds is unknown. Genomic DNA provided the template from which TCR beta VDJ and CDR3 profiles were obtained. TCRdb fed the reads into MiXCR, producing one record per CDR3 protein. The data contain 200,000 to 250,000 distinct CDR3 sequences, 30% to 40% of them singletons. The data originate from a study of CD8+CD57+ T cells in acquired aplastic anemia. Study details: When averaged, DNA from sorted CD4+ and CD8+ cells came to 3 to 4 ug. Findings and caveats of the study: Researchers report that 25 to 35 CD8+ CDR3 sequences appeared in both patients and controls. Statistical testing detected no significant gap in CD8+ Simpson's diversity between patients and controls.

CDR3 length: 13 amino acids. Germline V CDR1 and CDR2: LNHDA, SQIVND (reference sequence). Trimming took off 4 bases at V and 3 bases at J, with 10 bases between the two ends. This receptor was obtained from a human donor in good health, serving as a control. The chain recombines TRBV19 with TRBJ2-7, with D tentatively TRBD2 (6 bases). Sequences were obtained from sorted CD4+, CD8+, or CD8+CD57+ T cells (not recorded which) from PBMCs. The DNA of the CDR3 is TGTGCCAGTAGTAGGGAGGACTTCTACGAGCAGTACTTC. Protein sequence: CASSREDFYEQYF.